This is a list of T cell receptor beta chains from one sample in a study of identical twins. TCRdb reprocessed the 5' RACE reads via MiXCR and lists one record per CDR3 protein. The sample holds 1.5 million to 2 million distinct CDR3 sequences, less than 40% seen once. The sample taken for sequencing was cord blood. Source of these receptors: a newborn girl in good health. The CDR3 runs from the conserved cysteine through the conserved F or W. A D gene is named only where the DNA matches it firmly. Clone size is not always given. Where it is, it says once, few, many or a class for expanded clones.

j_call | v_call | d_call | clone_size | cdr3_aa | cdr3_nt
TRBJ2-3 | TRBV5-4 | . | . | CASSLAGGGVDTQYF | TGTGCCAGCAGCTTGGCCGGAGGGGGGGTAGATACGCAGTATTTT
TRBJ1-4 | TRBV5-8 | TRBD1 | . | CVSSFGQGASATNEKLFF | TGTGTCAGCAGCTTCGGACAGGGGGCAAGCGCAACTAATGAAAAACTGTTTTTT
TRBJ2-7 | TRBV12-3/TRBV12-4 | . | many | CASSFLRDYEQYF | TGTGCCAGCAGTTTCCTTCGGGACTACGAGCAGTACTTC
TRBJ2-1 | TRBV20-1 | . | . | CSANRRHNEQFF | TGCAGTGCCAACAGACGACACAATGAGCAGTTCTTC
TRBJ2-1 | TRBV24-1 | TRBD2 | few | CATSPRTSEWNEQFF | TGTGCCACCAGCCCCCGGACTAGCGAGTGGAATGAGCAGTTCTTC
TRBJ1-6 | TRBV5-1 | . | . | CASSLDGAKNSPLHF | TGCGCCAGCAGCTTAGACGGGGCAAAGAATTCACCCCTCCACTTT
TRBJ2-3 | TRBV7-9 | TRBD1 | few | CASSPQGTGSADTQYF | TGTGCCAGCAGCCCCCAGGGGACAGGCTCGGCAGATACGCAGTATTTT
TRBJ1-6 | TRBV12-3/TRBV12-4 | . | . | CASGPSVGSPLHF | TGTGCCAGCGGCCCTTCGGTGGGGTCACCCCTCCACTTT
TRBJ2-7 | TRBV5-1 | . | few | CASSPQGLGDEQYF | TGCGCCAGCAGCCCGCAGGGGTTAGGAGACGAGCAGTACTTC
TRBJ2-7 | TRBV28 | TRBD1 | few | CASSLQPGQGTYEQYF | TGTGCCAGCAGTTTACAGCCTGGACAGGGGACCTACGAGCAGTACTTC
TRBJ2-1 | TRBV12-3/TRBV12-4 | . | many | CASSLVGREQFF | TGTGCCAGCAGTTTGGTGGGGCGGGAGCAGTTCTTC
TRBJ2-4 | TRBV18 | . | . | CASSLAVWGIQYF | TGTGCCAGCTCACTTGCGGTGTGGGGCATTCAGTACTTC
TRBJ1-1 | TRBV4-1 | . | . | CASSRSCYTEAFF | TGCGCCAGCAGCCGGAGCTGCTACACTGAAGCTTTCTTT
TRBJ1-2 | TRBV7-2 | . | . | CASSSPRGQAGYGYTF | TGTGCCAGCAGCTCCCCCCGTGGGCAGGCGGGCTATGGCTACACCTTC